In its sample, the clone carrying this T cell receptor (beta chain) was seen once. Its specificity is not known. Generated by immunoSEQ multiplex PCR, the TCRdb table keeps only in-frame clones and is missing some. The table shows some 45,000 clones, with about four fifths occurring only once. The sample comes from a study of CD4 T cells in relation to SARS-CoV-2 and coronaviruses. Sorted naive or memory CD4+ cells met CEF peptides for 9 to 11 days. Sequencing was performed on naive CD4+ T cells from PBMCs, cultured in vitro. Subset meaning: naive CD4+ T cells isolated by negative enrichment. The clonotype was recovered from an adult with COVID-19.

CDR3 region: CASSIGGRWTEAFF. The CDR3 DNA is TGTGCCAGTAGTATTGGGGGGCGTTGGACTGAAGCTTTCTTT. V usage is TRBV19 and J usage is TRBJ1-1, with D possibly matching TRBD1 (6 bases). This CDR3 has 14 residues. Germline CDR1 LNHDA, CDR2 SQIVND (reference sequence). V gave up 3 bases and J gave up 5 bases, with 13 bases separating them.